The clone carrying this TCR beta chain was counted only a few times. Its target is unknown. The data stem from a study of cytomegalovirus exposure and HLA in healthy donors. Researchers ran the PCR with 60 Vbeta and 13 Jbeta primers. Measured with immunoSEQ multiplex PCR; TCRdb has only the in-frame clones, and not every one. This repertoire shows 110,000 to 150,000 clones, around four fifths found once; its top ten account for approximately 3.6%. Study results and caveats: Reports showed the classifier diagnosing cytomegalovirus status with high specificity and sensitivity. Being productive about 90% or about 30% of the time was typical of most TCR beta V segments in an earlier analysis. Later analysis suggested links between common viral pathogens and several top significant clusters. Specific recognition of CMV antigens was confirmed in vitro for a few chains (all CMV-associated).

Per the germline V gene, CDR1 is LNHDA and CDR2 is SQIVND (reference sequence). V was pared by 5 bases and J by 3 bases, with 13 bases between. This CDR3 has 14 amino acids. The rearrangement links TRBV19 to TRBJ1-2, with TRBD1 as a possible D gene (5 bases). The receptor's source is a male donor in good health and CMV-seronegative. Specimen: PBMCs. The DNA for the CDR3 is TGTGCCAGTAGTCGGGGGAGGTATGACTATGGCTACACCTTC. It is translated as CASSRGRYDYGYTF. Together with reference TRBV19 and TRBJ1-2, the CDR3 gives the full variable domain: DGGITQSPKYLFRKEGQNVTLSCEQNLNHDAMYWYRQDPGQGLRLIYYSQIVNDFQKGDIAEGYSVSREKKESFPLTVTSAQKNPTAFYLCASSRGRYDYGYTFGSGTRLTVV.